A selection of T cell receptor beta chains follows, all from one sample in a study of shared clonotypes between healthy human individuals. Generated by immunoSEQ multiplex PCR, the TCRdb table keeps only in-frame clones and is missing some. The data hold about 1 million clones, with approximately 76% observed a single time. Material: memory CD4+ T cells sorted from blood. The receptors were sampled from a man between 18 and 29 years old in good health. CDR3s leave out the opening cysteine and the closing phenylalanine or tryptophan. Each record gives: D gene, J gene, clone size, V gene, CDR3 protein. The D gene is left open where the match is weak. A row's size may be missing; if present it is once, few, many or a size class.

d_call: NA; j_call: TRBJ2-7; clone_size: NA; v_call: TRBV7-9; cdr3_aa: ASSLLRGRTATYEQY
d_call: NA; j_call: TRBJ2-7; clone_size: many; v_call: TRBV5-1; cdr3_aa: ASSLVRRGVYEQY
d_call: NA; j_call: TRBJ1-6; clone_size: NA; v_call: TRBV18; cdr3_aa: ASSGGGGPLH
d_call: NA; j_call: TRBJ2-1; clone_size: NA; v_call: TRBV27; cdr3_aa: ASSLSALGRGSEGF
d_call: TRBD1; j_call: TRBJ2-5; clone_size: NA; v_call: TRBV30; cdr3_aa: AWSGGQGLQETQY
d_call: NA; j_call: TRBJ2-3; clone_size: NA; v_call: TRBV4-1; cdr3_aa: ASSQDHSKDTQY
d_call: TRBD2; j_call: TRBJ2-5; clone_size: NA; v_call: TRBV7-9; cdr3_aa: ASRAGLADQETQY
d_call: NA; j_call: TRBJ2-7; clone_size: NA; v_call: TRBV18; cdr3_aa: ASSPDSRYEQY
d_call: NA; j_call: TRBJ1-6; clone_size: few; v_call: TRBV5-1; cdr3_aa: ASSLVADDSPLH
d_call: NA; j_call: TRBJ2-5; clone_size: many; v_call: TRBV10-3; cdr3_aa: AISEPGEVETQY
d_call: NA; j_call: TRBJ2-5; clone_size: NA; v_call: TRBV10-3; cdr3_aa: ATTPGGQETQY
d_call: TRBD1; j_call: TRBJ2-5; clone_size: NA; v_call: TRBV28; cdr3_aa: ASSSQSGGKETQY
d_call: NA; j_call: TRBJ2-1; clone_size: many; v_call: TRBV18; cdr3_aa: ASSPFGLTSSYNEQF
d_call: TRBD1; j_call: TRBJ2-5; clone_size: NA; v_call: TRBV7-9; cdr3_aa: ASSEPGQRLETQY
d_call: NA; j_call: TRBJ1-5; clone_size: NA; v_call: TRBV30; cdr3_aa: AWSLTSNQPQH
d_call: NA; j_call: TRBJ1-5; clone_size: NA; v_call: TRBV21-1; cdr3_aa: ASSKVNPTGLLQPQH
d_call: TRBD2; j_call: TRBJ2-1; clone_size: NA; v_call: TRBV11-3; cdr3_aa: ASSPILAGGPSNEQF
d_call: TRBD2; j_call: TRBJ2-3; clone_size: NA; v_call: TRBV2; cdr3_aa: ASIAGIADTQY
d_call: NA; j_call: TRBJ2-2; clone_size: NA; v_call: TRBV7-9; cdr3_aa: ASSLAGASAGGELF
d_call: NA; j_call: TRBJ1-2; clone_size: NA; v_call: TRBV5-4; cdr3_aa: ASSLGQGNYGYT
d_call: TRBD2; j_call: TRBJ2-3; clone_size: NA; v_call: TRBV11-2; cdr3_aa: ASSSGLAGGSTDTQY
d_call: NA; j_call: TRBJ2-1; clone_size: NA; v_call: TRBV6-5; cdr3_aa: ASSNSREEQF
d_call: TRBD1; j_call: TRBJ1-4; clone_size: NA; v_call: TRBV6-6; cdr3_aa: ASNNRGDEKLF
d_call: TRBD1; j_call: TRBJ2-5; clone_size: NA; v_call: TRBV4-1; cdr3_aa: ASRQETGGRETQY
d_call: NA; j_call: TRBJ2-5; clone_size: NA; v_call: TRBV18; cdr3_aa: ASSPQGQGGRETQY
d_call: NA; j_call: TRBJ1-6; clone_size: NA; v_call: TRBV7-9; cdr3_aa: ASSLGLSPLH
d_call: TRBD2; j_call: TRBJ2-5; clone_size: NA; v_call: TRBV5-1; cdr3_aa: ASSNLAGGQETQY
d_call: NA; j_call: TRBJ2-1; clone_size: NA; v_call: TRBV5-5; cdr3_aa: ASSTELLEQF
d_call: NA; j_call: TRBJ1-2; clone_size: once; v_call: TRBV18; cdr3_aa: ASSPTVGDYGYT
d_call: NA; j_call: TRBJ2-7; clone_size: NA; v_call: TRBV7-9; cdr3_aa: ASSSQSSYEQY
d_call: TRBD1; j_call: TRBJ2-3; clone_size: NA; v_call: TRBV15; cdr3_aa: ATSGLSLGTGPRFTDTQY
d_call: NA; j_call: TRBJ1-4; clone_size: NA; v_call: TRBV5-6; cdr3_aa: ASSWYEGGSGEKLF
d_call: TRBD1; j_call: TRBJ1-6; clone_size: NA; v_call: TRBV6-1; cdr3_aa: ATPSDRNNSPLH
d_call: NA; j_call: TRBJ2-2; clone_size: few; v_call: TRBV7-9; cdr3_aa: ASLFELF
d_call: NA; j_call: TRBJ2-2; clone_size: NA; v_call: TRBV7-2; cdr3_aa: ASSFSYLASGELF
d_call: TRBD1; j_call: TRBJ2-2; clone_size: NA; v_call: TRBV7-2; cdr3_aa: ASSSGTGYTGELF
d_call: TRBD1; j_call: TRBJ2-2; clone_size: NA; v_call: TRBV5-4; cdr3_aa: ASSPGDRGHVGELF
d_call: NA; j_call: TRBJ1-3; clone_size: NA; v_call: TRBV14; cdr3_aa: ASSRIPALGTIY
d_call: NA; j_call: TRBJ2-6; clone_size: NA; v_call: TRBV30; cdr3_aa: AWSAGANVLT
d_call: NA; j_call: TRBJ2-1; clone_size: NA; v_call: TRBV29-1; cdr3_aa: SVEIGRIEQF
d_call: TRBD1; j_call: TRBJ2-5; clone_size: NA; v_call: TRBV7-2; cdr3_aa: ASSPGQRETQY
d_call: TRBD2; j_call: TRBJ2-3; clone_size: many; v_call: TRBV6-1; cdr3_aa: ASSETSGRDTDTQY
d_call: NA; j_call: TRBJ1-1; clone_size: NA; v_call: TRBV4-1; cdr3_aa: ASSQEIRDSTEAF
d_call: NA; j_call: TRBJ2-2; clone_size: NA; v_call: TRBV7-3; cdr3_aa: ASSSQGRNTGELF
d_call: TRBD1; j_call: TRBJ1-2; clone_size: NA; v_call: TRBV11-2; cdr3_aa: ASSLAIMTGYRSGYT
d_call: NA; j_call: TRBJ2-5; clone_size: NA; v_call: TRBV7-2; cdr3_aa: ASSRLWAGQETQY
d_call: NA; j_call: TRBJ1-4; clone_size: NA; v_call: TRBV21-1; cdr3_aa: ASSKVRGATNEKLF
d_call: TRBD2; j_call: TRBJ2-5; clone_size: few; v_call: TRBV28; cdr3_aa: ASSLGFRTSGNQKETQY
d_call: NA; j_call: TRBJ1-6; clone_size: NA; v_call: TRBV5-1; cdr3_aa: ASSLAGARGESPLH
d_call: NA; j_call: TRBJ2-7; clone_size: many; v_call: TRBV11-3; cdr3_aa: ASSLTTVGEQY
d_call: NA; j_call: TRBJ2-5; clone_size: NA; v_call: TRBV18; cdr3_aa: ASSPRGQETQY
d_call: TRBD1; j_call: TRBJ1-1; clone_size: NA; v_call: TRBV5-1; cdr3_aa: ASSKTGGRMNTEAF
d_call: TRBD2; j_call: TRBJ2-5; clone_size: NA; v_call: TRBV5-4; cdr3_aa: ASSLGLAGGVQETQY
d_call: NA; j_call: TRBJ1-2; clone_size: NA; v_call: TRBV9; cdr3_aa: ASSPTTGNYGYT
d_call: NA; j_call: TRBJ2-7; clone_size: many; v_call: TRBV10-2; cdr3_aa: ASSDYDFGWEQY
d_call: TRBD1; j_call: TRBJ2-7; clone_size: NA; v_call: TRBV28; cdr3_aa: ASSQWTGQSYEQY
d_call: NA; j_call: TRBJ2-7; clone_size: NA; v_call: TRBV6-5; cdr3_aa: ASSSPGSHEQY
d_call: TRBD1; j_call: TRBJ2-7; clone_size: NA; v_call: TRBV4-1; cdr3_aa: ASSQDDRGNEQY